This T cell receptor (beta chain) was observed in a study of blood T cell repertoires in COVID-19. A single count supports this clone. The CDR3 totals 12 residues. Germline CDR1 and CDR2: SGHAT and FQNNGV. Trimming took 3 bases from V and 5 from J, leaving 7 bases between them. Assay: immunoSEQ multiplex PCR; the TCRdb copy retains only in-frame clones and omits some. The sample includes about 260,000 clones, approximately 88% of them seen just once. V usage is TRBV11-2 and J usage is TRBJ2-5; maybe TRBD2 (6 bases). This TCR came from a human donor in a cohort sampled during active COVID-19. Sequenced material: peripheral blood. This chain's CDR3 is CASSFGGETQYF. The DNA for the CDR3 is TGTGCCAGCAGCTTCGGGGGTGAGACCCAGTACTTC. Full variable domain (missing parts from reference TRBV11-2 and TRBJ2-5): EAGVAQSPRYKIIEKRQSVAFWCNPISGHATLYWYQQILGQGPKLLIQFQNNGVVDDSQLPKDRFSAERLKGVDSTLKIQPAKLEDSAVYLCASSFGGETQYFGPGTRLLVL.